This T cell receptor beta chain was captured by sequencing in a study of OX40 agonist ivuxolimab in advanced cancers. CDR1 and CDR2 (germline): SGHNT, YENEEA. V lost 1 base, J lost 6 bases, and 19 bases lay in between. This CDR3 has 16 residues. The protocol was immunoSEQ multiplex PCR, while the TCRdb copy is restricted to in-frame clones and leaves out a portion. Of over 50,000 clones listed, about nine tenths are singletons. The chain uses TRBV11-3 and TRBJ2-7; a possible D gene is TRBD1 (6 bases). The specimen was CD4+ or CD8+ T cells sorted from blood, collected in a trial of the OX40 agonist ivuxolimab. The origin of this receptor is an adult with an advanced solid tumor such as melanoma, head and neck, liver or kidney cancer. The DNA for the CDR3 is TGTGCCAGCAGCTTAGTATCGAGGGGGTACCAATCCGAGCAGTACTTC. Protein sequence: CASSLVSRGYQSEQYF. Full variable domain (missing parts from reference TRBV11-3 and TRBJ2-7): EAGVVQSPRYKIIEKKQPVAFWCNPISGHNTLYWYLQNLGQGPELLIRYENEEAVDDSQLPKDRFSAERLKGVDSTLKIQPAELGDSAVYLCASSLVSRGYQSEQYFGPGTRLTVT.